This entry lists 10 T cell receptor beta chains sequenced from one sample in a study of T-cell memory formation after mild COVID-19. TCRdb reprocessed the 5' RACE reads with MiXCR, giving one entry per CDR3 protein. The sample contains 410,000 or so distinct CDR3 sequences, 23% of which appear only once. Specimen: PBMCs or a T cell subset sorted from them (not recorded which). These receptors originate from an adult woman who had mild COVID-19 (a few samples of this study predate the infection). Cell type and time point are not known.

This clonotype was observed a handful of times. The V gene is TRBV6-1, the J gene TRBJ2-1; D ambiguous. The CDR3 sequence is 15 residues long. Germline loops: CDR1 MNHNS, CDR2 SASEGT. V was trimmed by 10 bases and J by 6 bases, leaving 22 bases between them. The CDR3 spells CATIEVTPLGNEQFF. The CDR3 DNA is TGTGCCACCATCGAGGTGACCCCCCTCGGCAATGAGCAGTTCTTC.

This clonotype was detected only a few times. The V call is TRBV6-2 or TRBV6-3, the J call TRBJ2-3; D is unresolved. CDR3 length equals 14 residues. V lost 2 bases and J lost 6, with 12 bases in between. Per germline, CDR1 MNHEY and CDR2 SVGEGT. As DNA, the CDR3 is TGTGCCAGCAGTTACGTCGGCGTGAGTGATACGCAGTATTTT. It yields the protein CASSYVGVSDTQYF.

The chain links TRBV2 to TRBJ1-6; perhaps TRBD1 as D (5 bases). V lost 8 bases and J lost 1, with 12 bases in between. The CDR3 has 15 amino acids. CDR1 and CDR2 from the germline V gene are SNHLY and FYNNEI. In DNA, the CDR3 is TGTGCCAGCGGGGCGACGGAGTCCTATAATTCACCCCTCCACTTT. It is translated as CASGATESYNSPLHF.

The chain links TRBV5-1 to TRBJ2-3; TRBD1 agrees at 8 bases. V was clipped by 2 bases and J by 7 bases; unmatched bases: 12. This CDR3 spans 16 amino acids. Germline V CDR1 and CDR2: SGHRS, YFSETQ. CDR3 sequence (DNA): TGCGCCAGCAGCTTAGCCGGGACAGGTCGACCCAATACGCAGTATTTT. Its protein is CASSLAGTGRPNTQYF.

The CDR3 is CASSLHYGEPLNTEAFF. The CDR3 region has the DNA TGTGCCAGCAGCTTACATTACGGAGAGCCCCTGAACACTGAAGCTTTCTTT. This chain joins TRBV7-8 and TRBJ1-1; D is ambiguous. The CDR3 is 17 amino acids. Germline CDR1 and CDR2: SGHVS and FQNEAQ. The ends were cut back, 2 bases at V and 0 bases at J, with 16 bases in the middle. The entire variable domain, with the rest obtained from reference TRBV7-8 and TRBJ1-1, is as follows: GAGVSQSPRYKVAKRGQDVALRCDPISGHVSLFWYQQALGQGPEFLTYFQNEAQLDKSGLPSDRFFAERPEGSVSTLKIQRTQQEDSAVYLCASSLHYGEPLNTEAFFGQGTRLTVV.

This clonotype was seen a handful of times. The CDR3 region is CASSHVGTDYQPQHF. The CDR3 DNA sequence: TGCGCCAGCAGCCACGTAGGGACAGATTATCAGCCCCAGCATTTT. The rearrangement uses TRBV4-1 and TRBJ1-5; 7 positions agree with TRBD1. The germline CDR1 and CDR2 sequences are MGHRA and YSYEKL. The CDR3 is 15 residues long. With 3 bases clipped from V and 5 bases from J, the junction kept 7 bases outside the gene matches.

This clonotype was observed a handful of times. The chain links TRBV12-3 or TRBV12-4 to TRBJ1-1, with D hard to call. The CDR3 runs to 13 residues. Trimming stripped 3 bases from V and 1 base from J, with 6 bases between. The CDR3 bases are TGTGCCAGCAGTTTTACGACGAACACTGAAGCTTTCTTT. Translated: CASSFTTNTEAFF.

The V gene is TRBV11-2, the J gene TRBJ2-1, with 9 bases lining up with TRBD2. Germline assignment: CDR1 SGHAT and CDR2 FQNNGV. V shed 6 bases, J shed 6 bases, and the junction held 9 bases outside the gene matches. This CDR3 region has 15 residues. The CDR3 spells CASRLVAGAPNEQFF. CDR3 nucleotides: TGTGCCAGCAGGCTCGTAGCGGGAGCTCCCAATGAGCAGTTCTTC.

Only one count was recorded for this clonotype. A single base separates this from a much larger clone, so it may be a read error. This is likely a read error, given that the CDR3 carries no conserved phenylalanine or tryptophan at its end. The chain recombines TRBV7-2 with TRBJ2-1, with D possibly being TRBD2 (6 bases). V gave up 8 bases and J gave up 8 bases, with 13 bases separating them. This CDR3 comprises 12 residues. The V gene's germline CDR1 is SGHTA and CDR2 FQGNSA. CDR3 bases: TGTGCCAGCGGACTACCTAGGGATGAGCAGTTCCTC. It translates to CASGLPRDEQFL.

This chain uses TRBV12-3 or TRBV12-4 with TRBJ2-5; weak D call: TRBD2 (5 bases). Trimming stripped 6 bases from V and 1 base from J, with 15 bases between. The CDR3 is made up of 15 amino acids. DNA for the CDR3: TGTGCCAGCAGGACACTAGGACCGACCCAAGAGACCCAGTACTTC. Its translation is CASRTLGPTQETQYF.